This TCR beta chain was captured in a study of B cell selection in AIRE deficiency. Regarding the study as a whole: Shared Treg sequences had shorter CDR3s, biased toward rearrangements with few non-templated insertions. Tconv and Treg cells from AIRE-deficient patients resembled healthy donors in TCRBV usage, CDR3 length and diversity. Of more than 3,000 shared Treg TCRbeta sequences, roughly 32% were healthy-only, approximately 10% patient-only.

CD4+CD127+ cells were sorted as the conventional CD4 T cells. There are 15 residues in the CDR3. In germline, CDR1 is MNHNS, CDR2 SASEGT. V shed 6 bases, J shed 2 bases, and the junction held 7 bases outside the gene matches. As to this clone: The antigen is unknown.

Under the authors' procedure: Patients' conventional T cells yielded roughly 100,000 distinct TCRbeta sequences; donors' approximately 140,000. Assay: immunoSEQ multiplex PCR; the TCRdb copy retains only in-frame clones and omits some. D and trimming come from the DNA, and the V and J calls and clone size come from that table. The table has roughly 23,000 clones, 97% seen once. The TCR sequence derives from a human donor with AIRE deficiency. The chain recombines TRBV6-1 with TRBJ1-3; 7 bases fit TRBD1. Source material: conventional CD4+ T cells sorted from PBMCs. CDR3 in DNA: TGTGCCAGCAGGGAGACGACAGGGACTGGAAACACCATATATTTT. Encoded protein: CASRETTGTGNTIYF.